Detailed here is one T cell receptor (beta chain). Its antigen is not identified. Trimming took off 2 bases at V and 0 bases at J, with 13 bases between the two ends. This CDR3 is 16 amino acids long. Per the germline V gene, CDR1 is MGHRA and CDR2 is YSYEKL. Method: immunoSEQ multiplex PCR; TCRdb's copy keeps in-frame clones and lacks some. The table records about 220,000 clones, roughly 89% of them present only once. Separate from the approximately 730-subject first cohort, the approximately 130-subject validation cohort was the one that the donors belonged to. This sample was taken from a study of cytomegalovirus exposure and HLA in healthy donors. Whole-study results and caveats: First-cohort TCR clusters tended to co-occur in the roughly 130 validation repertoires, a later analysis found. Both high specificity and high sensitivity reportedly marked the classifier's diagnosis of cytomegalovirus status. Cytomegalovirus-associated status was assigned to 150 or so TCR beta chains.

The material sequenced was PBMCs. This TCR was recovered from a man aged 18 to 30 in good health and CMV-seronegative. The chain joins TRBV4-1 to TRBJ2-5; D gene ambiguous. CDR3 bases: TGCGCCAGCAGCCAATTTTATAGTGTCGACCAAGAGACCCAGTACTTC. Protein: CASSQFYSVDQETQYF.